These 2 T cell receptor beta chains share one sample of origin, sequenced in a study of OX40 agonist ivuxolimab in advanced cancers. Using immunoSEQ multiplex PCR, the repertoire was profiled, and TCRdb retains in-frame clones only, with some absent. The sample comprises 42,000 or so clones, roughly 82% of which are singletons, and 15% rests with the top ten. Material: CD4+ or CD8+ T cells sorted from blood, obtained in a trial of the OX40 agonist ivuxolimab. The receptors come from an adult with an advanced solid tumor such as melanoma, head and neck, liver or kidney cancer.

Only one count was recorded for this clone. This rearrangement joins TRBV5-1 to TRBJ2-1; D not resolved. The CDR3 spans 13 residues. V lost 5 bases to trimming and J lost 6 bases, with 12 bases between them. Germline V lookup: CDR1 SGHRS, CDR2 YFSETQ. The CDR3 bases are TGCGCCAGCAGTGGGTCCTTCAGCAATGAGCAGTTCTTC. This translates into CASSGSFSNEQFF. The full variable domain, its missing parts supplied by reference TRBV5-1 and TRBJ2-1, is KAGVTQTPRYLIKTRGQQVTLSCSPISGHRSVSWYQQTPGQGLQFLFEYFSETQRNKGNFPGRFSGRQFSNSRSEMNVSTLELGDSALYLCASSGSFSNEQFFGPGTRLTVL.

V gene TRBV27 combines with J gene TRBJ2-3; D is undetermined. Germline CDR1 MNHEY, CDR2 SMNVEV (reference sequence). The ends were cut back, 3 bases at V and 6 bases at J, with 7 bases in the middle. The CDR3 consists of 12 residues. The CDR3 DNA is TGTGCCAGCAGTTTTAGACCGGATACGCAGTATTTT. Its translation is CASSFRPDTQYF.